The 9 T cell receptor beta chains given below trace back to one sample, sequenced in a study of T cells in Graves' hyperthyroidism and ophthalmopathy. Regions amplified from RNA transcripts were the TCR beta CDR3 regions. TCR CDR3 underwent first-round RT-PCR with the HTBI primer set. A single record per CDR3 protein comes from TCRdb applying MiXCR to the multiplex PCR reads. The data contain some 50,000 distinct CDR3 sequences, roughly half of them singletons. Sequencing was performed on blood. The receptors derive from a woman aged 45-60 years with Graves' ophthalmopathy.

The CDR3 region has the DNA TGTGCCAGCAGTTACTCTGTTGACAGTTACAATGAGCAGTTCTTC. This sequence encodes CASSYSVDSYNEQFF. This chain uses TRBV6-6 with TRBJ2-1; maybe TRBD1 (5 bases). Germline CDR1 reads MNHNY; CDR2 reads SVGAGI (reference sequence). The CDR3 extends over 15 amino acids. V was cut by 0 bases and J by 4 bases, with 10 bases left in between.

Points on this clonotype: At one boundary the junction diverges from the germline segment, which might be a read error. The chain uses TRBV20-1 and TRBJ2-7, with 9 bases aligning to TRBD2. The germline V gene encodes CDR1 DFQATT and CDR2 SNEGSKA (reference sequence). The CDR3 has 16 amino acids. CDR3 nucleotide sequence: TGCGGTGCTAGAGATCCTAGCGGGATTAGGGAATACGAGCAGTACTTC. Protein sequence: CGARDPSGIREYEQYF.

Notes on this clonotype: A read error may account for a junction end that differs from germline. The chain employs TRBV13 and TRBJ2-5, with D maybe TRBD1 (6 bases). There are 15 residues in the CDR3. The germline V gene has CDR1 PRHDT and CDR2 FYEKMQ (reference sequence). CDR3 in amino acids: CASRLGVGQRTTQYF. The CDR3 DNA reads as TGTGCCAGCCGCTTAGGCGTGGGACAACGCACAACCCAGTACTTC.

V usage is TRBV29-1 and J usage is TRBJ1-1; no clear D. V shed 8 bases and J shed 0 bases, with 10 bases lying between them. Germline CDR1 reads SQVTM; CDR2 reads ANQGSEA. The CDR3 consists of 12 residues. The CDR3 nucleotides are TGCAGCTTGGCGCGGGTGAACACTGAAGCTTTCTTT. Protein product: CSLARVNTEAFF.

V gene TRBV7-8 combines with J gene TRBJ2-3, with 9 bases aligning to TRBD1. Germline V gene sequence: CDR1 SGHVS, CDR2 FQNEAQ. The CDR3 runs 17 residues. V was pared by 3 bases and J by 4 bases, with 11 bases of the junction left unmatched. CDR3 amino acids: CASSFKQGAGYADTQYF. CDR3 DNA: TGTGCCAGCAGCTTTAAACAGGGGGCCGGATACGCAGATACGCAGTATTTT.

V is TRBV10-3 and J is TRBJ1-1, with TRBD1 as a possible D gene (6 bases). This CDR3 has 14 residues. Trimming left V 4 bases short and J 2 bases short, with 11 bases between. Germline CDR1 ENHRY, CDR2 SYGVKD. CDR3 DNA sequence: TGTGCCATCAGTGTAGGGGGTGGAAACACTGAAGCTTTCTTT. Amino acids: CAISVGGGNTEAFF.

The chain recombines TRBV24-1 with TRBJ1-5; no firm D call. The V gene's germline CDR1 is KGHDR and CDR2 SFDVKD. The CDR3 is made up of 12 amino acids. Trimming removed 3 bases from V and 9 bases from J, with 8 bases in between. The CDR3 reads CATSDPRAPQHF. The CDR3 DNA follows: TGTGCCACCAGTGATCCCCGAGCGCCCCAGCATTTT.

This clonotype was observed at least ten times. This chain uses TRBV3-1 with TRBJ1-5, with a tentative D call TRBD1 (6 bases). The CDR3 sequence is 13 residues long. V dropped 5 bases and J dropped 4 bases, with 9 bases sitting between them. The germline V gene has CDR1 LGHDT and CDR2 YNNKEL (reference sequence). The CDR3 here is CASSRTENQPQHF. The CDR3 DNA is TGTGCCAGCAGCAGGACAGAAAATCAGCCCCAGCATTTT.

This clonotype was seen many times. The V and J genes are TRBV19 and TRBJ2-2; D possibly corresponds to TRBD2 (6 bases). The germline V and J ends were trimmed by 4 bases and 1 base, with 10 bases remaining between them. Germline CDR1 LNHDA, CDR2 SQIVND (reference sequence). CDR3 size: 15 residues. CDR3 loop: CASSRLARNTGELFF. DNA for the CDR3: TGTGCCAGTAGTAGGCTAGCGCGGAACACCGGGGAGCTGTTTTTT.